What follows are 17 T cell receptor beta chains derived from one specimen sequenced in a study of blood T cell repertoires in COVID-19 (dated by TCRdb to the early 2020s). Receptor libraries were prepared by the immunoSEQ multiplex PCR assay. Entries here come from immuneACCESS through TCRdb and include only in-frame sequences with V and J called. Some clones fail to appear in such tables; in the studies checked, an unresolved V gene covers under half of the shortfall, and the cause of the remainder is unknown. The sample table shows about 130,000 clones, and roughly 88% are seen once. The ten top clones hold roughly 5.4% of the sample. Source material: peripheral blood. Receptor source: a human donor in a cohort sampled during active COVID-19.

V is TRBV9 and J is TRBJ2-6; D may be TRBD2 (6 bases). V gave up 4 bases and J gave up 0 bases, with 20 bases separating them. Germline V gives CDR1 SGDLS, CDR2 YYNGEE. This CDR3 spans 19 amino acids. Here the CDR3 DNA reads TGTGCCAGCAGCCCGAGTGGAGGGGACGCAACCTCTGGGGCCAACGTCCTGACTTTC. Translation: CASSPSGGDATSGANVLTF.

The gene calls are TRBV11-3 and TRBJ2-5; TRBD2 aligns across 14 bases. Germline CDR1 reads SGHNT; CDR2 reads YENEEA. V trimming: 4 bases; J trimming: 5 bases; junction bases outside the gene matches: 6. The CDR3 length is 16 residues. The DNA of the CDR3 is TGTGCCAGCAGCTCGCCGGGACTAGCGGGAGCTGAGACCCAGTACTTC. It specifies CASSSPGLAGAETQYF.

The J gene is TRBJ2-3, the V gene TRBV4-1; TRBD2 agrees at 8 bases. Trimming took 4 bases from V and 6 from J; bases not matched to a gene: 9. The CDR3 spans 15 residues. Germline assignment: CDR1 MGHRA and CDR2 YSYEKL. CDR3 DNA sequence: TGCGCCAGCAGCCGTTCCGGGACTAGGGTCGATACGCAGTATTTT. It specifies CASSRSGTRVDTQYF.

The CDR3 is CASSFDPGLDTEAFF. The CDR3 region has the DNA TGTGCCAGCAGCTTCGATCCGGGGTTGGACACTGAAGCTTTCTTT. This chain links TRBV7-9 with TRBJ1-1; no definite D call. CDR3 size: 15 residues. The V end lost 3 bases, the J end lost 3 bases, and 14 bases lay between the germline ends. From germline, CDR1 is SEHNR and CDR2 FQNEAQ (reference sequence).

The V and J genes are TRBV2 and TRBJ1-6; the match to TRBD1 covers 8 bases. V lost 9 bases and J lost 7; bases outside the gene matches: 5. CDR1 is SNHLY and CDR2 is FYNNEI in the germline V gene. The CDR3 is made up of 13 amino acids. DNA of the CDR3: TGTGCCAGGATGGACAGGGACAATTCACCCCTCCACTTT. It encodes CARMDRDNSPLHF.

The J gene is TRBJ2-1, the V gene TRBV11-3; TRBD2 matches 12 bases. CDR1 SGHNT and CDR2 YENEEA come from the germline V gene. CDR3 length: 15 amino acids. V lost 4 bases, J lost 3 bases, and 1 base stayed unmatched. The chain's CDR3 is CASSWTSGNYNEQFF. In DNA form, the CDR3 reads TGTGCCAGCAGCTGGACTAGCGGGAACTACAATGAGCAGTTCTTC. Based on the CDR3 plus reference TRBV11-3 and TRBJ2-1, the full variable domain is EAGVVQSPRYKIIEKKQPVAFWCNPISGHNTLYWYLQNLGQGPELLIRYENEEAVDDSQLPKDRFSAERLKGVDSTLKIQPAELGDSAVYLCASSWTSGNYNEQFFGPGTRLTVL.

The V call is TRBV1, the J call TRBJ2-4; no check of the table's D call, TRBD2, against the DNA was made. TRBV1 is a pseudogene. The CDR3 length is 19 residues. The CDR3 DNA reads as TGCACCAGCAGCCAAGATAGCGTGCTCCACCTTCTAGCCAAAAACATTCAGTACTTC. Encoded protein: CTSSQDSVLHLLAKNIQYF.

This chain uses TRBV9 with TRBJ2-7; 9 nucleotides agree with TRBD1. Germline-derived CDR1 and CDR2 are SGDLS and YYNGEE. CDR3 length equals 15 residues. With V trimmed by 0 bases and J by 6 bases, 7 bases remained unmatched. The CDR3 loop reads CASSVARDRDGEQYF. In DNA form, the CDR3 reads TGTGCCAGCAGCGTAGCTCGGGACAGGGACGGCGAGCAGTACTTC.

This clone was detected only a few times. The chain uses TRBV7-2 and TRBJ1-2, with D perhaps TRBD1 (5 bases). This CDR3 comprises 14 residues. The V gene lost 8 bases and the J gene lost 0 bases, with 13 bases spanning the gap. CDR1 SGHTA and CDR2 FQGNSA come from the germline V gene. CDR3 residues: CASLRDSANYGYTF. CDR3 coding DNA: TGTGCCAGCTTGCGGGACTCAGCTAACTATGGCTACACCTTC.

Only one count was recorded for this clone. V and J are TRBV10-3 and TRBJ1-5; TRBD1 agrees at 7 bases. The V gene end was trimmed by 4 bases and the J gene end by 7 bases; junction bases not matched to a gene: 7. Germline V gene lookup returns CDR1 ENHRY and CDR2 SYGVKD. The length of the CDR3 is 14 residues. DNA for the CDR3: TGTGCCATCAGTGTAGAGGGGGCAGGGCAGCCCCAGCATTTT. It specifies CAISVEGAGQPQHF.

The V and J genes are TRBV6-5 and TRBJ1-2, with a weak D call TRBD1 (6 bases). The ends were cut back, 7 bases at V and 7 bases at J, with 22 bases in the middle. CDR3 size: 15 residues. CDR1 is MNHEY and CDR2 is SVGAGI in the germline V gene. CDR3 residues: CASNPTGTGSGGYTF. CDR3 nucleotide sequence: TGTGCCAGCAACCCCACAGGGACGGGTTCGGGTGGCTACACCTTC.

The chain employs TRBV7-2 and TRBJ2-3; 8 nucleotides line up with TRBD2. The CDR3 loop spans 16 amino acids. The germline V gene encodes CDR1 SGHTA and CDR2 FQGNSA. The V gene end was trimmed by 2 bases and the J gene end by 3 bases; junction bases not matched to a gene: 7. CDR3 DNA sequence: TGTGCCAGCAGCTTATCCGGGACTAGGAATACAGATACGCAGTATTTT. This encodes CASSLSGTRNTDTQYF.

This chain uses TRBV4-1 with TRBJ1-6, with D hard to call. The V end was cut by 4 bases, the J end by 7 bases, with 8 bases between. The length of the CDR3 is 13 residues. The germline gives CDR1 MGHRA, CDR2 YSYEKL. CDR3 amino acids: CASSPGKNSPLHF. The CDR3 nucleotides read TGCGCCAGCAGCCCCGGGAAAAATTCACCCCTCCACTTT.

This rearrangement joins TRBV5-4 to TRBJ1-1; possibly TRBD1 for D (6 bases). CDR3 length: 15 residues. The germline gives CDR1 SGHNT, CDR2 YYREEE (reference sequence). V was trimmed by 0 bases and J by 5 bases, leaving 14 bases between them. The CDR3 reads CASSLDGPRGTEAFF. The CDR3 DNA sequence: TGTGCCAGCAGCTTGGACGGGCCTAGGGGGACTGAAGCTTTCTTT.

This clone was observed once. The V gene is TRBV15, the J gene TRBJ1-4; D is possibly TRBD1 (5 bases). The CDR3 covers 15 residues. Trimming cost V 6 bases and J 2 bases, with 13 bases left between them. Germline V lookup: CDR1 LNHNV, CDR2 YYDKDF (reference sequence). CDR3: CATSPGQGTNEKLFF. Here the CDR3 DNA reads TGTGCCACCAGTCCGGGCCAGGGCACTAATGAAAAACTGTTTTTT.

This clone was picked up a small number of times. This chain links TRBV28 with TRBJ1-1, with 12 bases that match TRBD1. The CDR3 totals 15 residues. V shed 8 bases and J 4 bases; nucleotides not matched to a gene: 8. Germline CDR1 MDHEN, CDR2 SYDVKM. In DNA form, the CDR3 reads TGTGCCAGCGGCCGGGACAGGGGGCAAGGCACTGAAGCTTTCTTT. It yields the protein CASGRDRGQGTEAFF.

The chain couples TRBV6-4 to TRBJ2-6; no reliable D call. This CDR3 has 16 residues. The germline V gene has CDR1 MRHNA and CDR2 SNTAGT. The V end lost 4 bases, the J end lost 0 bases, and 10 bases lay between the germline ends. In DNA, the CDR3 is TGTGCCAGCAGTGCAGAGTACAGCTCTGGGGCCAACGTCCTGACTTTC. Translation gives CASSAEYSSGANVLTF.